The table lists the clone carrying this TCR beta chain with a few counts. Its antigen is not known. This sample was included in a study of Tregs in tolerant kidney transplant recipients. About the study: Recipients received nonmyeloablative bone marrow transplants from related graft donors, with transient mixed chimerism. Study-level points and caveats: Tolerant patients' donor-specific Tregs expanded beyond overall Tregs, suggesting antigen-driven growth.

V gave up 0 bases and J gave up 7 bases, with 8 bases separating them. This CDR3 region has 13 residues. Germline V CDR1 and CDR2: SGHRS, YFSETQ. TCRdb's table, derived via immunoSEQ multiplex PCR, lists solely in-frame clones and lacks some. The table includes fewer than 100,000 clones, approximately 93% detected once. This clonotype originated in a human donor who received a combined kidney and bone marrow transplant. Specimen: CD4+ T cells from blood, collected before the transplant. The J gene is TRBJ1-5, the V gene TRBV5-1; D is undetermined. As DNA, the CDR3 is TGCGCCAGCAGCTTGGCGGGTGGGCAGCCCCAGCATTTT. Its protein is CASSLAGGQPQHF.